This T cell receptor (beta chain) is drawn from a study of monozygotic twins with inflammatory bowel disease. Study results and caveats: The data offered no way to tell different T cell subtypes apart.

Each of the TCR libraries took 3,000 to 4,000 ng of total RNA. Addition of UMIs with a 6-nucleotide sample barcode was achieved by template switching. TCRdb reprocessed the 5' RACE reads and reports one entry per CDR3 protein, with no DNA. The table lists 300,000 to 350,000 distinct CDR3 sequences. CDR1 and CDR2 (germline): SGHRS, YFSETQ. This CDR3 region has 17 residues. Details on this clonotype: Its antigen is still unknown.

The V gene is TRBV5-1, the J gene TRBJ2-3; TCRdb proposes TRBD2, but this gene call is untestable without DNA. The sequence came from a human donor with ulcerative colitis or Crohn's disease, or a healthy co-twin of an affected twin (not recorded which). Sequencing was performed on blood. The CDR3 sequence: CASSLGAGVTSGDTQYF.